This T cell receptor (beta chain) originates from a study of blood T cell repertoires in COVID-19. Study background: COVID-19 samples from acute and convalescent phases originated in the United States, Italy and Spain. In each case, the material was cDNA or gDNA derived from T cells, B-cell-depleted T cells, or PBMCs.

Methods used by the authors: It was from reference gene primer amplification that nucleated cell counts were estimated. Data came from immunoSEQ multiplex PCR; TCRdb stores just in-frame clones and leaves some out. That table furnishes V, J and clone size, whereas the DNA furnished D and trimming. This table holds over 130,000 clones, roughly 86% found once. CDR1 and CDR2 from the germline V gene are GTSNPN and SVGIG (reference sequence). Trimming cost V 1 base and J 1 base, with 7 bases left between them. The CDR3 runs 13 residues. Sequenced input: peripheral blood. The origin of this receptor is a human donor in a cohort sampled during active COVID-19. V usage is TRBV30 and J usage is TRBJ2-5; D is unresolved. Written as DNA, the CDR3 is TGTGCCTGGAGTGGACTCTTCCAAGAGACCCAGTACTTC. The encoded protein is CAWSGLFQETQYF.